This is a list of T cell receptor beta chains from one sample in a study of blood T cell repertoires in COVID-19. The table came from immunoSEQ multiplex PCR; TCRdb's copy has only in-frame clones and leaves some out. The sample lists fewer than 200,000 clones; roughly 72% were seen once. The sample taken for sequencing was peripheral blood. Receptor source: a woman of 80 years or more with acute or convalescent COVID-19. CDR3s include the opening cysteine and the closing phenylalanine or tryptophan. D genes are given only for firm matches. Not all rows give a size; the values are once, few, many and, for expanded clones, a class.

j_gene	d_gene	v_gene	abundance	CDR3aa	CDR3nt
TRBJ1-2	NA	TRBV7-9	few	CASTLRGAYGYTF	TGTGCCAGCACCCTTAGAGGAGCCTATGGCTACACCTTC
TRBJ2-1	TRBD2	TRBV11-2	few	CASSPSGTTYNEQFF	TGTGCCAGCAGCCCCTCCGGGACTACCTACAATGAGCAGTTCTTC
TRBJ2-7	NA	TRBV5-1	NA	CASSFWENSYEQYF	TGCGCCAGCAGCTTCTGGGAGAACTCCTACGAGCAGTACTTC
TRBJ2-2	TRBD1	TRBV24-1	NA	CATSAEDRALNTGELFF	TGTGCCACCAGTGCCGAAGACAGGGCTCTCAACACCGGGGAGCTGTTTTTT
TRBJ1-1	NA	TRBV5-1	NA	CASSLLVMNTEAFF	TGCGCCAGCAGCTTACTGGTCATGAACACTGAAGCTTTCTTT
TRBJ2-1	NA	TRBV12-3/TRBV12-4	few	CASNGGGTNEQFF	TGTGCCAGCAATGGAGGAGGGACCAATGAGCAGTTCTTC
TRBJ2-2	TRBD2	TRBV7-3	few	CASSLSLAGDTGELFF	TGTGCCAGCAGCTTAAGTCTAGCGGGGGACACCGGGGAGCTGTTTTTT
TRBJ1-5	TRBD1	TRBV28	NA	CASSLTDRGGSNQPQHF	TGTGCCAGCAGTTTAACGGACAGGGGAGGTAGCAATCAGCCCCAGCATTTT
TRBJ2-3	TRBD2	TRBV6-2/TRBV6-3	NA	CASSYGTSGGTDTQYF	TGTGCCAGCAGTTACGGGACTAGCGGGGGGACGGATACGCAGTATTTT
TRBJ1-5	NA	TRBV6-5	NA	CASIRAGFYQPQHF	TGTGCCAGCATCCGGGCAGGGTTCTATCAGCCCCAGCATTTT
TRBJ2-3	NA	TRBV18	NA	CASSPRGSTDTQYF	TGTGCCAGCTCACCTAGGGGGTCCACAGATACGCAGTATTTT
TRBJ2-3	NA	TRBV12-5	NA	CASGLGSRGDTQYF	TGTGCTAGTGGTTTAGGTTCCAGGGGAGATACGCAGTATTTT
TRBJ2-2	NA	TRBV24-1	NA	CATSDHRSTGELFF	TGTGCCACCAGTGATCACAGGAGCACCGGGGAGCTGTTTTTT
TRBJ2-2	NA	TRBV19	NA	CASSPRADSGELFF	TGTGCCAGTAGTCCTAGAGCAGACTCCGGGGAGCTGTTTTTT
TRBJ1-4	NA	TRBV6-6	NA	CASSTSWSATNEKLFF	TGTGCCAGCTCCACATCCTGGTCTGCAACTAATGAAAAACTGTTTTTT
TRBJ1-4	NA	TRBV19	few	CASRTDSGNEKLFF	TGTGCCAGTAGGACCGACAGCGGGAATGAAAAACTGTTTTTT
TRBJ1-3	TRBD1	TRBV5-1	NA	CASSLVQGAPGNTIYF	TGCGCCAGCAGCTTGGTACAGGGGGCGCCTGGAAACACCATATATTTT
TRBJ1-1	NA	TRBV3-1/TRBV3-2	NA	CASSQLKGVLAVKAFF	TGTGCCAGCAGCCAACTCAAGGGGGTTCTGGCGGTGAAAGCTTTCTTT
TRBJ1-3	NA	TRBV11-2	NA	CASSVGHLTRGNTIYF	TGTGCCAGCAGCGTAGGTCATTTGACACGGGGAAACACCATATATTTT
TRBJ1-5	NA	TRBV6-5	NA	CASSYQGNQPQHF	TGTGCCAGCAGCTACCAGGGCAATCAGCCCCAGCATTTT
TRBJ1-1	TRBD1	TRBV28	NA	CASTLAGQGVPEAFF	TGTGCCAGCACTCTAGCTGGACAGGGAGTCCCTGAAGCTTTCTTT
TRBJ1-1	NA	TRBV4-2	NA	CASSQDSTEAFF	TGTGCCAGCAGCCAAGATAGCACTGAAGCTTTCTTT
TRBJ1-1	TRBD1	TRBV5-1	NA	CASSLGQGREAFF	TGCGCCAGCAGCTTGGGACAGGGACGTGAAGCTTTCTTT
TRBJ1-2	NA	TRBV4-3	NA	CASSPAGGRSYGYTF	TGCGCCAGCAGCCCCGCCGGGGGGCGTAGCTATGGCTACACCTTC
TRBJ1-3	TRBD1	TRBV6-4	NA	CASKYRDRVTSRRNTIYF	TGTGCCAGCAAATACCGGGACAGGGTGACTAGTCGGAGAAACACCATATATTTT
TRBJ2-3	NA	TRBV13	NA	CASSRQGWGDATDTQYF	TGTGCCAGCAGCCGTCAAGGGTGGGGGGATGCCACAGATACGCAGTATTTT
TRBJ1-2	TRBD1	TRBV4-2	NA	CASNGQGAIFTF	TGTGCCAGCAACGGGCAGGGGGCTATCTTCACCTTC
TRBJ1-2	NA	TRBV7-2	few	CASSLFISGDNYGYTF	TGTGCCAGCAGCTTATTCATTTCGGGGGATAACTATGGCTACACCTTC
TRBJ1-2	NA	TRBV4-3	few	CASSPGLYNYGYTF	TGCGCCAGCAGCCCCGGACTGTATAACTATGGCTACACCTTC
TRBJ2-5	TRBD2	TRBV3-1/TRBV3-2	NA	CASSQPLLAGGFSQYF	TGTGCCAGCAGCCAACCTTTACTAGCGGGGGGGTTCTCCCAGTACTTC
TRBJ1-6	NA	TRBV28	NA	CASSLSTGLRALHF	TGTGCCAGCAGTTTATCCACAGGGTTGAGAGCCCTCCACTTT
TRBJ2-2	NA	TRBV7-2	few	CASSATRSNTGELFF	TGTGCCAGCAGCGCTACTAGATCGAACACCGGGGAGCTGTTTTTT
TRBJ1-1	NA	TRBV18	NA	CASSPDINTEAFF	TGTGCCAGCTCACCGGACATAAACACTGAAGCTTTCTTT
TRBJ2-7	TRBD2	TRBV3-1/TRBV3-2	NA	CASSQGLAGLGQYF	TGTGCCAGCAGCCAGGGACTAGCGGGGCTCGGGCAGTACTTC
TRBJ1-5	NA	TRBV19	NA	CASSIGSPGREPQHF	TGTGCCAGTAGTATAGGCTCCCCAGGGAGGGAGCCCCAGCATTTT
TRBJ1-1	NA	TRBV7-9	once	CASSLRGSVKRITEAFF	TGTGCCAGCAGCTTAAGAGGTAGCGTAAAGAGGATCACTGAAGCTTTCTTT
TRBJ2-3	NA	TRBV7-9	few	CASSPKGPDTQYF	TGTGCCAGCAGCCCGAAGGGGCCAGATACGCAGTATTTT
TRBJ1-5	NA	TRBV2	NA	CASLGGDSQPQHF	TGTGCCAGCCTGGGAGGGGATAGTCAGCCCCAGCATTTT
TRBJ1-4	NA	TRBV7-9	NA	CASSVGEKLFF	TGTGCCAGCAGCGTAGGGGAGAAACTGTTTTTT
TRBJ1-1	NA	TRBV27	NA	CASSLSLSVNTEAFF	TGTGCCAGCAGTTTATCCCTCTCAGTGAACACTGAAGCTTTCTTT
TRBJ1-5	NA	TRBV5-3	few	CARTLGGNQPQHF	TGTGCCAGAACTCTCGGGGGCAATCAGCCCCAGCATTTT